The rows below give T cell receptor beta chains drawn from one sample of a study of cytomegalovirus exposure and HLA in healthy donors. Profiling relied on immunoSEQ multiplex PCR, and the TCRdb table lists in-frame clones only, not all of them. Of 150,000 to 200,000 clones listed, roughly 75% were seen once; the top ten hold around 5.7%. The sample taken for sequencing was PBMCs. The receptors stem from a man in his forties or fifties in good health and CMV-seronegative. Both conserved end residues are part of each CDR3. Each record gives: V gene, D gene, J gene, clone size, CDR3 DNA, CDR3 protein. The D gene is left open where the match is weak. Only part of the rows carry a size: once, few, many, or a class if the clone is expanded.

TRBV18,.,TRBJ2-7,.,TGTGCCAGCTCACCAGCAGGGACCTACGAGCAGTACTTC,CASSPAGTYEQYF
TRBV30,.,TRBJ1-1,.,TGTGCCTGGAGTGTACTGACAGGAGAAGCTTTCTTT,CAWSVLTGEAFF
TRBV29-1,.,TRBJ1-1,.,TGCAGCGTTGAGGGAGGGAGGAACACTGAAGCTTTCTTT,CSVEGGRNTEAFF
TRBV29-1,.,TRBJ1-3,.,TGCAGCGTTGAAGATTCCTTCGACAGCTCTGGAAACACCATATATTTT,CSVEDSFDSSGNTIYF
TRBV19,.,TRBJ1-5,.,TGTGCCAGTACCTCCCGGGACATTCGGAGCAATCAGCCCCAGCATTTT,CASTSRDIRSNQPQHF
TRBV6-4,TRBD1,TRBJ2-1,few,TGTGCCAGCAGTGTTACAGGACAGGGGCCTCCGGATGAGCAGTTCTTC,CASSVTGQGPPDEQFF
TRBV7-2,.,TRBJ1-2,.,TGTGCCAGCAGCTCCGAGGGGGCTAACTATGGCTACACCTTC,CASSSEGANYGYTF
TRBV6-5,.,TRBJ1-2,.,TGTGCCAGCAGGACTACCTATGGCTACACCTTC,CASRTTYGYTF
TRBV5-3,.,TRBJ1-6,.,TGTGCCAGAAGCGTTGCCTTGACAGTTTCACCCCTCCACTTT,CARSVALTVSPLHF
TRBV5-8,.,TRBJ1-4,.,TGTGCCAGCAGCGTGGGATTCCGGGATGAAAAACTGTTTTTT,CASSVGFRDEKLFF
TRBV7-8,.,TRBJ1-1,.,TGTGCCAGCAGCTTAGCCGCTGAAGCTTTCTTT,CASSLAAEAFF
TRBV7-2,TRBD2,TRBJ2-5,once,TGTGCCAGCAGCCCTACGGGAACGGGAGGCCGGGAGACCCAGTACTTC,CASSPTGTGGRETQYF
TRBV28,TRBD1,TRBJ2-5,.,TGTGCCAGCAGTTCGACGACAGGGTCCCAGTACTTC,CASSSTTGSQYF
TRBV10-1,TRBD2,TRBJ2-1,once,TGCGCCAGCCCCCTCGGCGGAGATAGCGGGAAGATTAACAGATACAATGAGCAGTTCTTC,CASPLGGDSGKINRYNEQFF
TRBV14,.,TRBJ2-2,.,TGTGCCAGCAGCCCGGAGTACACCGGGGAGCTGTTTTTT,CASSPEYTGELFF
TRBV7-8,TRBD2,TRBJ2-7,.,TGTGCCAGCAGCCCGGGGACTAGCGGGCTCTACGAGCAGTACTTC,CASSPGTSGLYEQYF
TRBV23-1,.,TRBJ1-1,.,TGCGCCACGATAGGGAGGGACTTCAAAAAGAACACTGAAGCTTTCTTT,CATIGRDFKKNTEAFF
TRBV27,.,TRBJ1-5,once,TGTGCCAGCAGTTCGGGGTCGGATCAGCCCCAGCATTTT,CASSSGSDQPQHF
TRBV18,TRBD2,TRBJ2-3,few,TGTGCCAGCTCACCCGGGGGGGCAGATACGCAGTATTTT,CASSPGGADTQYF
TRBV7-3,.,TRBJ2-1,.,TGTGCCAGCAGCTGGGCTGGAGGGGGGGATGAGCAGTTCTTC,CASSWAGGGDEQFF
TRBV6-5,.,TRBJ1-2,.,TGTGCCAGCAGTCTGGAGGGGCACTATGGCTACACCTTC,CASSLEGHYGYTF
TRBV5-1,.,TRBJ2-3,.,TGCGCCAGCAGCTTGGGGCAGACTCGGGCAGATACGCAGTATTTT,CASSLGQTRADTQYF
TRBV12-2,.,TRBJ1-1,.,TGTGCAAGTCGCTTAGCGACGGGGGGTTTTAAGACTGAAGCTTTCTTT,CASRLATGGFKTEAFF
TRBV7-9,.,TRBJ1-1,.,TGTGCCAGCAGCCCCGGGGAGAGCACTGAAGCTTTCTTT,CASSPGESTEAFF
TRBV27,TRBD2,TRBJ2-7,once,TGTGCCAGCAGTCCCCGACTAGCAGCACTCTACGAGCAGTACTTC,CASSPRLAALYEQYF
TRBV12-5,TRBD1,TRBJ2-6,.,TGTGCTAGTGGTTTGTGGGCACAGGGGGTCCTCTCTGGGGCCAACGTCCTGACTTTC,CASGLWAQGVLSGANVLTF
TRBV7-2,.,TRBJ2-7,.,TGTGCCAGCAGCTTAGCGGGAGGGGGTGGCGAGCAGTACTTC,CASSLAGGGGEQYF
TRBV10-3,.,TRBJ1-4,.,TGTGCCATCAGTGAAACAGTTAATGAAAAACTGTTTTTT,CAISETVNEKLFF
TRBV30,.,TRBJ1-2,.,TGTGCCTGGACCGGACAAGGTTTATCAATGGACTATGGCTACACCTTC,CAWTGQGLSMDYGYTF
TRBV2,.,TRBJ1-6,.,TGTGCCAGCAGTGAGGGGGCACTCGGTTCACCCCTCCACTTT,CASSEGALGSPLHF
TRBV7-8,.,TRBJ1-3,.,TGTGCCAGCAGCTTCTCCCCCATTACAGGCTCTGGAAACACCATATATTTT,CASSFSPITGSGNTIYF
TRBV11-2,.,TRBJ1-2,.,TGTGCCAGCAGCTTAACAGGCCCCGCCGACTATGGCTACACCTTC,CASSLTGPADYGYTF
TRBV5-1,.,TRBJ2-4,.,TGCGCCAGCCGTCCGGGAAGGAGGGACATTCAGTACTTC,CASRPGRRDIQYF
TRBV15,TRBD1,TRBJ1-1,few,TGTGCCACCAGCAGAGACTGGGACAGACTGAACACTGAAGCTTTCTTT,CATSRDWDRLNTEAFF
TRBV5-5,TRBD1,TRBJ2-1,.,TGTGCCAGCTCTAAAGGAGGACAGGGCTACAATGAGCAGTTCTTC,CASSKGGQGYNEQFF
TRBV4-3,TRBD1,TRBJ2-6,.,TGCGCCAGCAGCCAAGACCCCGGGACAGGGTTCTCTGGGGCCAACGTCCTGACTTTC,CASSQDPGTGFSGANVLTF
TRBV9,TRBD1,TRBJ1-3,.,TGTGCCAGCAGCGCCGGGACAGGAATTAAATCTGGAAACACCATATATTTT,CASSAGTGIKSGNTIYF
TRBV27,.,TRBJ1-4,.,TGTGCCACGGGGAGGGGCGGTAATGAAAAACTGTTTTTT,CATGRGGNEKLFF
TRBV6-6,TRBD1,TRBJ2-1,.,TGTGCCAGCAGCCGGGACAGGGGCAATGAGCAGTTCTTC,CASSRDRGNEQFF
TRBV18,TRBD1,TRBJ2-2,.,TGTGCCAGCTCACCACCGGGACAGGGGAACACCGGGGAGCTGTTTTTT,CASSPPGQGNTGELFF
TRBV5-1,.,TRBJ2-7,.,TGCGCCAGCAGCTCGTCCGGGACAAGCTCCTACGAGCAGTACTTC,CASSSSGTSSYEQYF
TRBV5-1,.,TRBJ1-1,.,TGCGCCAGCAGCTTGGTAGGCAGGGGTGGACACACTGAAGCTTTCTTT,CASSLVGRGGHTEAFF
TRBV19,.,TRBJ2-7,.,TGTGCCAGTAGACGGACTGAGAGCTCCTACGAGCAGTACTTC,CASRRTESSYEQYF